The rows below give T cell receptor beta chains drawn from one sample of a study of shared clonotypes between healthy human individuals. TCRdb's table, derived via immunoSEQ multiplex PCR, lists solely in-frame clones and lacks some. This table holds 850,000 to 1,200,000 clones, 70% to 80% found once. Sequencing was done on a sample of memory CD4+ T cells sorted from blood. The origin of the receptors is a man younger than 35 in good health. CDR3s include the opening cysteine and the closing phenylalanine or tryptophan. Each record gives: V gene, D gene, clone size, J gene, CDR3 DNA, CDR3 protein. The D gene is left open where the match is weak. The size entry is marked missing in some rows and otherwise reads once, few, many or a size class.

TRBV30	-	-	TRBJ2-3	TGTGCCTGGAGTTCATCAGATACGCAGTATTTT	CAWSSSDTQYF
TRBV5-8	TRBD1	-	TRBJ2-7	TGTGCCAGCATCGCCGACAGGGTCGGGCCCTACGAGCAGTACTTC	CASIADRVGPYEQYF
TRBV25-1	TRBD1	-	TRBJ2-3	TGTGCCAGCAGTGCGACAGGGGGGACAGATACGCAGTATTTT	CASSATGGTDTQYF
TRBV4-1	-	-	TRBJ2-1	TGCGCCAGCAGCCAAGAATCGCGACCATCTTTCAATGAGCAGTTCTTC	CASSQESRPSFNEQFF
TRBV19	TRBD2	-	TRBJ2-7	TGTGCCAGTAGTATTACCAGCGGGGGCTCCTACGAGCAGTACTTC	CASSITSGGSYEQYF
TRBV29-1	-	-	TRBJ2-7	TGCAGCGTTGAAGTCCGCGCAGACGGAGAGCAGTACTTC	CSVEVRADGEQYF
TRBV25-1	-	-	TRBJ2-2	TGTGCCAGCAGTGAAGCTACAACCGGGGAGCTGTTTTTT	CASSEATTGELFF
TRBV10-3	TRBD2	-	TRBJ2-7	TGTGCCACCCTAACTAGCGGGAGCTCCTACGAGCAGTACTTC	CATLTSGSSYEQYF
TRBV19	TRBD1	-	TRBJ1-4	TGTGCCAGCGACAACCGGGACAGGGGTGAAAAACTGTTTTTT	CASDNRDRGEKLFF
TRBV27	-	-	TRBJ2-7	TGTGCCAGCAGTTCAAAGGGTATTAGGGTGGGGGACGAGCAGTACTTC	CASSSKGIRVGDEQYF
TRBV10-3	TRBD1	-	TRBJ1-3	TGTGCCATCGCAGGGGGTAGTGGAAACACCATATATTTT	CAIAGGSGNTIYF
TRBV5-8	-	-	TRBJ1-4	TGTGCCAGCAGCTCCCGGGGGCAATTTATAGCAACTAATGAAAAACTGTTTTTT	CASSSRGQFIATNEKLFF
TRBV5-8	-	-	TRBJ2-7	TGTGCCAGCAGCCCGCCGGCCCACTACGAGCAGTACTTC	CASSPPAHYEQYF
TRBV28	-	-	TRBJ1-5	TGTGCCAGCAGTCTCCGGGGCCCCTATCAGCCCCAGCATTTT	CASSLRGPYQPQHF
TRBV2	-	-	TRBJ2-3	TGTGCCAGCAGTGAACGGCAGACGAGCACAGATACGCAGTATTTT	CASSERQTSTDTQYF
TRBV4-1	-	-	TRBJ1-4	TGCGCCAGCAGCCGGGGGGTGGGGCGCGGTGAAAAACTGTTTTTT	CASSRGVGRGEKLFF
TRBV6-5	-	-	TRBJ2-7	TGTGCCAGCAGTTATAGAACAGGACCCTACGAGCAGTACTTC	CASSYRTGPYEQYF
TRBV6-5	TRBD1	-	TRBJ1-5	TGTGCCAGCAGTTTCCGGACAGGGTCAGGGCAGCCCCAGCATTTT	CASSFRTGSGQPQHF
TRBV2	-	few	TRBJ2-2	TGTGCCAGCAGAAAAGGGGGGACAGTAAACACCGGGGAGCTGTTTTTT	CASRKGGTVNTGELFF
TRBV5-5	TRBD1	few	TRBJ2-5	TGTGCCAGCAGAAGACAGGGAAGTTCCGGGCCCCAGTACTTC	CASRRQGSSGPQYF
TRBV14	-	-	TRBJ1-2	TGTGCCAGCAGCCAGTTAAGGACGGGAGCCTTTGGCTACACCTTC	CASSQLRTGAFGYTF
TRBV5-6	-	-	TRBJ2-7	TGTGCCAGCAGCCGAATAGGGGGGACTAAGCCCTACGAGCAGTACTTC	CASSRIGGTKPYEQYF